Listed here are 20 T cell receptor beta chains from one sample, sequenced in a study of CD8 T cells in Susac syndrome. Reverse transcription of about 0.45 to 1 ug RNA was performed with random hexamers. TCRdb passed the immunoSEQ multiplex PCR reads through MiXCR, listing each CDR3 protein once. Among around 300,000 distinct CDR3 sequences listed, roughly 85% were seen once. The sequenced sample consisted of CD8+ T cells from PBMCs. These receptors were taken from a human donor with multiple sclerosis.

This chain links TRBV27 with TRBJ2-5; the D is unclear. This CDR3 is 12 amino acids long. Germline V gene sequence: CDR1 MNHEY, CDR2 SMNVEV (reference sequence). V lost 8 bases and J 4 bases, leaving 11 bases between the germline ends. The CDR3 bases are TGTGCCAGCTCTGATGGGTCAGAGACCCAGTACTTC. This gives the protein CASSDGSETQYF.

With regard to this clonotype: Mismatch with germline at one junction end may stem from a read error. This chain joins TRBV7-9 and TRBJ1-2; D not resolved. Germline V gene data show CDR1 as SEHNR and CDR2 as FQNEAQ (reference sequence). The CDR3 extends over 12 amino acids. Here the CDR3 reads CASSLYNHGYTF. The CDR3 DNA follows: TGTGCCAGCAGCTTATATAACCATGGCTACACCTTC.

The rearrangement uses TRBV7-9 and TRBJ2-1; D gene ambiguous. V was cut by 4 bases and J by 0 bases, with 13 bases left in between. CDR3 size: 16 residues. Germline V CDR1 and CDR2: SEHNR, FQNEAQ (reference sequence). This CDR3 is CASSSSTRPSYNEQFF. The CDR3 nucleotides are TGTGCCAGCAGCTCATCGACAAGGCCCTCCTACAATGAGCAGTTCTTC.

J is TRBJ1-2 and V is TRBV27, with D perhaps TRBD1 (6 bases). CDR1 and CDR2 (germline): MNHEY, SMNVEV (reference sequence). The CDR3 runs to 13 residues. V was trimmed by 5 bases and J by 2 bases, leaving 9 bases between them. CDR3 amino acids: CASSATGNYGYTF. The CDR3 DNA reads TGTGCCAGCAGTGCGACAGGCAACTATGGCTACACCTTC.

The chain uses TRBV6-5 and TRBJ2-1; D possibly corresponds to TRBD1 (7 bases). CDR3 length equals 15 residues. CDR1 is MNHEY, CDR2 SVGAGI, per germline. The V end lost 6 bases, the J end lost 3 bases, and 15 bases lay between the germline ends. This CDR3 reads CASRLRDSYYNEQFF. In nucleotides, the CDR3 is TGTGCCAGCAGGTTGCGGGACAGCTACTACAATGAGCAGTTCTTC.

This chain links TRBV6-2 or TRBV6-3 with TRBJ2-1, with D possibly being TRBD2 (5 bases). V was trimmed by 2 bases and J by 4 bases, leaving 9 bases between them. The germline gives CDR1 MNHEY, CDR2 SVGEGT. The CDR3 covers 14 residues. CDR3 in amino acids: CASSYREGYNEQFF. The CDR3 DNA reads TGTGCCAGCAGTTACCGAGAGGGTTACAATGAGCAGTTCTTC.

The chain recombines TRBV27 with TRBJ2-5, with 10 bases fitting TRBD2. Trimming cost V 5 bases and J 4 bases; bases outside gene matches: 7. Germline values: CDR1 MNHEY, CDR2 SMNVEV (reference sequence). The CDR3 is 15 residues long. The CDR3 DNA follows: TGTGCCAGCAGTACTAGCGGGAACCGAGCAGAGACCCAGTACTTC. Translating it yields CASSTSGNRAETQYF.

This chain uses TRBV9 with TRBJ2-3, with a tentative D call TRBD2 (6 bases). Germline V gene sequence: CDR1 SGDLS, CDR2 YYNGEE. CDR3 length equals 14 residues. V was cut by 0 bases and J by 4 bases, with 9 bases left in between. DNA for the CDR3: TGTGCCAGCAGCGTAGGGGAGGTCCCAGATACGCAGTATTTT. Protein: CASSVGEVPDTQYF.

V and J are TRBV12-5 and TRBJ2-5; D remains ambiguous. Trimming shortened V by 4 bases and J by 3 bases, and 15 bases separated the two germline ends. Germline V CDR1 and CDR2: LGHNT, FRNRAP. This CDR3 comprises 15 residues. The CDR3 DNA follows: TGTGCTAGTGGTTCGACCAGGTGGCCAAAAGAGACCCAGTACTTC. It codes for CASGSTRWPKETQYF.

V and J are TRBV7-9 and TRBJ2-1; either TRBD1 or TRBD2 may supply D (6 bases each). Deletions cut 6 bases from V and 5 bases from J, with 20 bases between. The CDR3 sequence is 16 residues long. Germline V gives CDR1 SEHNR, CDR2 FQNEAQ (reference sequence). The chain's CDR3 is CASRPNGGDLDNEQFF. DNA for the CDR3: TGTGCCAGCAGACCAAACGGGGGCGATTTGGACAATGAGCAGTTCTTC. Complete variable domain (other parts from reference TRBV7-9 and TRBJ2-1): DTGVSQNPRHKITKRGQNVTFRCDPISEHNRLYWYRQTLGQGPEFLTYFQNEAQLEKSRLLSDRFSAERPKGSFSTLEIQRTEQGDSAMYLCASRPNGGDLDNEQFFGPGTRLTVL.

The chain carries TRBV27 and TRBJ2-1, with D perhaps TRBD1 (5 bases). The CDR3 length is 13 residues. The V end was cut by 2 bases, the J end by 6 bases, with 8 bases between. Germline V gene sequence: CDR1 MNHEY, CDR2 SMNVEV (reference sequence). CDR3 sequence reads: CASSLDRSNEQFF. The CDR3 nucleotides read TGTGCCAGCAGTTTAGACAGAAGCAATGAGCAGTTCTTC.

This chain uses TRBV6-5 with TRBJ2-7; D gene ambiguous. With 2 bases removed from V and 0 bases from J, the gap between germline ends came to 8 bases. CDR1 and CDR2 (germline): MNHEY, SVGAGI. The CDR3 is made up of 14 amino acids. The CDR3, as DNA: TGTGCCAGCAGTTACGGGGATCACTCCTACGAGCAGTACTTC. Amino acids: CASSYGDHSYEQYF.

The chain recombines TRBV11-2 with TRBJ2-5; tentatively, D is TRBD2 (7 bases). V dropped 1 base and J dropped 5 bases, with 20 bases sitting between them. Germline CDR1 is SGHAT and CDR2 is FQNNGV. The CDR3 extends over 17 amino acids. CDR3 residues: CASSLGKRRGGLETQYF. The CDR3 DNA reads TGTGCCAGCAGCTTAGGAAAGCGTAGGGGGGGGCTGGAGACCCAGTACTTC.

CDR3 in DNA: TGTGCCAGCAGTTTCCAGGGAACTAACTATGGCTACACCTTC. The encoded protein is CASSFQGTNYGYTF. The genes are TRBV27 and TRBJ1-2, with D tentatively TRBD1 (5 bases). The CDR3 consists of 14 residues. Trimming stripped 3 bases from V and 0 bases from J, with 8 bases between. Germline CDR1 is MNHEY and CDR2 is SMNVEV (reference sequence).

This sequence joins TRBV21-1 and TRBJ2-7; the table's D call TRBD2 went unverified against the DNA. TRBV21-1 is recorded as a pseudogene. The CDR3 runs 15 residues. CDR3: CASSKGTSGNYEQYF. CDR3 DNA sequence: TGTGCCAGCAGCAAAGGAACTAGCGGGAACTACGAGCAGTACTTC.

V is TRBV27 and J is TRBJ2-7; unclear D gene. V was cut by 5 bases and J by 0 bases, with 8 bases left in between. CDR3 length equals 13 residues. CDR1 is MNHEY and CDR2 is SMNVEV in the germline V gene (reference sequence). CDR3 region: CASSRSRSYEQYF. DNA of the CDR3: TGTGCCAGCAGTAGGAGCCGCTCCTACGAGCAGTACTTC.

The chain is built from TRBV12-3 or TRBV12-4 and TRBJ2-7; maybe TRBD2 (6 bases). The germline V and J ends were trimmed by 5 bases and 6 bases, with 14 bases remaining between them. The CDR3 loop spans 13 amino acids. As DNA, the CDR3 is TGTGCCAGCAGTCCCTGGCGGGGAACCGAGCAGTACTTC. Its translation is CASSPWRGTEQYF.

The chain couples TRBV4-1 to TRBJ2-7; D call uncertain. The germline V gene has CDR1 MGHRA and CDR2 YSYEKL. The CDR3 runs 14 residues. The V end was cut by 1 base, the J end by 7 bases, with 14 bases between. This chain's CDR3 is CASSQVGLQREQYF. Written as DNA, the CDR3 is TGCGCCAGCAGCCAAGTGGGTCTCCAACGTGAGCAGTACTTC.

The chain recombines TRBV20-1 with TRBJ2-7; D is unclear. CDR1 and CDR2 from the germline V gene are DFQATT and SNEGSKA (reference sequence). The CDR3 extends over 13 amino acids. Trimming stripped 0 bases from V and 3 bases from J, with 9 bases between. CDR3: CSARDRTGYEQYF. CDR3 nucleotide sequence: TGCAGTGCTAGAGACCGGACGGGCTACGAGCAGTACTTC.

The chain couples TRBV12-3 or TRBV12-4 to TRBJ2-3; D gene uncertain. With 5 bases removed from V and 1 base from J, the gap between germline ends came to 10 bases. The CDR3 has 14 amino acids. The CDR3, as DNA: TGTGCCAGCAGTCTCGCGGACGGCACAGATACGCAGTATTTT. This sequence encodes CASSLADGTDTQYF.